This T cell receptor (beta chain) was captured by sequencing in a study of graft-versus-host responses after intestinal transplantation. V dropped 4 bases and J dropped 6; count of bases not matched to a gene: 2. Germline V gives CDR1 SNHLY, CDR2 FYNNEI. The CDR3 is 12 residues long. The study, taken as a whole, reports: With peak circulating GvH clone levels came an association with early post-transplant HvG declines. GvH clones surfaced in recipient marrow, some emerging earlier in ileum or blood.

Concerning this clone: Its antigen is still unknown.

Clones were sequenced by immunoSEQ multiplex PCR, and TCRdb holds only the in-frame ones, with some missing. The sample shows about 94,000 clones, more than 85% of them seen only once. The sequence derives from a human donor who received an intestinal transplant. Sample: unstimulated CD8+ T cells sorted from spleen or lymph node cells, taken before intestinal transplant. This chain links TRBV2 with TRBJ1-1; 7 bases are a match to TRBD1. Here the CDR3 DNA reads TGTGCCAGCAGTGCAGGGGGGCCTGAAGCTTTCTTT. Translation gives CASSAGGPEAFF.